The clone carrying this T cell receptor (beta chain) occurred a few times. The entry originates in a study of regulatory T cells in long-lasting Graves disease. CDR3-region Arm-PCR and iRepertoire HTBI primers produced the TCR beta libraries. TCRdb analysed the multiplex PCR reads with MiXCR anew, one entry per CDR3 protein. Altogether 500,000 to 700,000 distinct CDR3 sequences are present, 15% to 20% being singletons, with the ten largest covering under 20%. Time point: newly diagnosed GD, antithyroid drugs for less than 3 months. The TCR library used RNA extracted from PBMCs. The CDR3 contains 15 residues. Per germline, CDR1 LNHDA and CDR2 SQIVND (reference sequence). V lost 5 bases and J lost 12; bases outside the gene matches: 15. Separately, the same data were catalogued under a study of T cells in Graves' hyperthyroidism and ophthalmopathy.

This chain joins TRBV19 and TRBJ2-1, with TRBD2 matching 8 bases. The material was peripheral blood mononuclear cells (PBMCs), obtained at new diagnosis, from a patient treated with antithyroid drugs. This TCR was recovered from a woman between 25 and 40 years old with Graves disease. CDR3 bases: TGTGCCAGTAGTCGGTCTAGCGGGTCGTTGGCCCTGCAGTTCTTC. Amino acids: CASSRSSGSLALQFF.